These 25 T cell receptor beta chains were all obtained from the same sample, sequenced in a study of naive and memory T cell subsets. Study conclusions and caveats: Especially in CD8 cells, naive repertoires contained a few larger clonotypes, possibly CD45RA-re-expressing memory cells.

An equimolar mix of two oligonucleotides served as the beta constant-region primer for TRBC1 and TRBC2. Four rounds of PCR amplified the ligated cDNA using nested alpha and beta constant-region primers plus SP2. A single record per CDR3 protein comes from TCRdb applying MiXCR to the UMI-ligation and nested PCR reads. The sample yields 150,000 or so distinct CDR3 sequences, 20% to 25% seen once. Their cognate antigens are unknown. The specimen was naive CD4+ T cells from blood. The receptor source for this set is a human donor in good health.

This sequence joins TRBV20-1 and TRBJ1-1, with TRBD1 matching 8 bases. The germline V gene has CDR1 DFQATT and CDR2 SNEGSKA (reference sequence). The CDR3 is made up of 13 amino acids. J was trimmed by 10 bases and V by 5 bases; bases with no gene match: 12. CDR3 DNA sequence: TGCAGTGCTCCCAGGGGACAGGCGCGAGGAGCTTTCTTT. Translating gives CSAPRGQARGAFF.

The J gene is TRBJ2-1, the V gene TRBV7-8; maybe TRBD1 (6 bases). Germline assignment: CDR1 SGHVS and CDR2 FQNEAQ. Trimming stripped 7 bases from V and 0 bases from J, with 16 bases between. The CDR3 runs to 16 residues. This CDR3 is CASKPTGYSSYNEQFF. For the CDR3, the DNA is TGTGCCAGCAAACCGACAGGTTATAGCTCCTACAATGAGCAGTTCTTC.

This clonotype was counted only a few times. This sequence joins TRBV20-1 and TRBJ1-6; TRBD1 is a possible D gene (5 bases). The CDR3 spans 14 residues. Trimming pared 4 bases from V and 7 bases from J, leaving 14 bases between. CDR1 is DFQATT and CDR2 is SNEGSKA in the germline V gene (reference sequence). In nucleotides, the CDR3 is TGCAGTGCTACCCACGGACAAGGGAATTCACCCCTCCACTTT. It translates to CSATHGQGNSPLHF.

The chain joins TRBV20-1 to TRBJ1-3, with a tentative D call TRBD1 (5 bases). The CDR3 consists of 14 residues. Germline loops: CDR1 DFQATT, CDR2 SNEGSKA (reference sequence). Trimming cost V 6 bases and J 0 bases, with 12 bases left between them. The CDR3 nucleotides are TGCAGTGCGGGACCTCCGAGCTCTGGAAACACCATATATTTT. Translation gives CSAGPPSSGNTIYF.

J is TRBJ2-5 and V is TRBV7-9; tentatively, D is TRBD1 or TRBD2 (5 bases each). The CDR3 is made up of 14 amino acids. Germline values: CDR1 SEHNR, CDR2 FQNEAQ (reference sequence). The V gene lost 4 bases and the J gene lost 0 bases, with 9 bases spanning the gap. CDR3 DNA: TGTGCCAGCAGCTACGGGACGGACCAAGAGACCCAGTACTTC. It codes for CASSYGTDQETQYF. Drawing the rest from reference TRBV7-9 and TRBJ2-5, the complete variable domain is DTGVSQNPRHKITKRGQNVTFRCDPISEHNRLYWYRQTLGQGPEFLTYFQNEAQLEKSRLLSDRFSAERPKGSFSTLEIQRTEQGDSAMYLCASSYGTDQETQYFGPGTRLLVL.

This sequence joins TRBV20-1 and TRBJ2-5; 11 nucleotides line up with TRBD2. CDR3 length equals 17 residues. The trim removed 0 bases at V and 5 bases at J, leaving 11 bases unmatched. Germline lookup yields CDR1 DFQATT and CDR2 SNEGSKA (reference sequence). The CDR3 coding sequence is TGCAGTGCTAGAGATCTCTCTCTAGCGGGAGGTAGGGAGACCCAGTACTTC. Translation gives CSARDLSLAGGRETQYF.

This chain links TRBV7-9 with TRBJ1-5; D gene unclear. CDR3 size: 13 residues. With 0 bases removed from V and 5 bases from J, the gap between germline ends came to 5 bases. Germline CDR1 reads SEHNR; CDR2 reads FQNEAQ (reference sequence). The CDR3 sequence: CASSLAKDQPQHF. The CDR3 bases are TGTGCCAGCAGCTTAGCTAAAGATCAGCCCCAGCATTTT.

This clonotype appeared a few times. The chain uses TRBV5-1 and TRBJ1-1, with a possible D match to TRBD1 (5 bases). The CDR3 spans 13 residues. Germline loops: CDR1 SGHRS, CDR2 YFSETQ. Between the trimmed V and J ends, which lost 3 bases and 2 bases, there was a span of 8 bases. CDR3: CASSSRDNTEAFF. CDR3 coding DNA: TGCGCCAGCAGCTCGAGGGACAACACTGAAGCTTTCTTT.

The chain couples TRBV12-3 or TRBV12-4 to TRBJ2-3, with 11 nucleotides matching TRBD2. Germline trimming cut 5 bases from V and 14 bases from J; bases unmatched to any gene: 15. The CDR3 is 15 residues long. CDR3 coding DNA: TGTGCCAGCAGTCCGCGACTAGCGGGGATGGGGATCGGGTATTTT. Its protein is CASSPRLAGMGIGYF.

This clonotype was seen more than once but under ten times. The chain is built from TRBV5-1 and TRBJ2-5; 11 bases align to TRBD1. Germline CDR1 and CDR2: SGHRS and YFSETQ. With V trimmed by 4 bases and J by 6 bases, 8 bases remained unmatched. The CDR3 runs 15 residues. The CDR3 loop is CASSDGTGGVKTQYF. As DNA, the CDR3 is TGCGCCAGCAGCGACGGGACAGGGGGTGTGAAGACCCAGTACTTC.

The chain joins TRBV6-2 or TRBV6-3 to TRBJ2-1; 9 bases map to TRBD2. The CDR3 has 14 residues. The germline CDR1 and CDR2 sequences are MNHEY and SVGEGT. Losses at the gene ends were 6 bases for V and 3 bases for J; bases not matched to a gene: 3. The CDR3, as DNA: TGTGCCAGCAGAGATAGCGGGAGCTACAATGAGCAGTTCTTC. It specifies CASRDSGSYNEQFF.

The chain carries TRBV12-3 or TRBV12-4 and TRBJ2-7; 11 bases map to TRBD2. There are 15 residues in the CDR3. J gave up 1 base and V 7 bases, and 6 bases lay outside the gene matches. The CDR3 sequence: CASIPSGRTSYEQYF. The CDR3 bases are TGTGCCAGCATCCCTAGCGGGAGGACGTCCTACGAGCAGTACTTC.

The rearrangement uses TRBV3-1 and TRBJ2-5, with D uncertain. Trimming pared 1 base from V and 2 bases from J, leaving 8 bases between. Germline CDR1 LGHDT, CDR2 YNNKEL (reference sequence). This CDR3 is 14 amino acids long. Here the CDR3 reads CASSQARVQETQYF. Here the CDR3 DNA reads TGTGCCAGCAGCCAAGCAAGAGTTCAAGAGACCCAGTACTTC.

This clonotype was seen only once. This chain uses TRBV12-3 or TRBV12-4 with TRBJ1-2, with no clear D. Trimming removed 5 bases from V and 7 bases from J, with 11 bases in between. The CDR3 is 12 amino acids. CDR3 protein: CASSLTVGGYTF. The CDR3 DNA follows: TGTGCCAGCAGTCTTACCGTAGGTGGCTACACCTTC.

The sample holds a few counts of this clonotype. The V gene is TRBV5-1, the J gene TRBJ2-6, with 7 bases that match TRBD1. CDR3 length equals 18 residues. J was trimmed by 0 bases and V by 1 base; bases with no gene match: 7. The germline V gene has CDR1 SGHRS and CDR2 YFSETQ. CDR3: CASSLRLQGISGANVLTF. The CDR3 coding sequence is TGCGCCAGCAGCTTGCGTCTACAGGGGATCTCTGGGGCCAACGTCCTGACTTTC.

V and J are TRBV6-2 or TRBV6-3 and TRBJ2-1; a weak D match, TRBD2 (6 bases). The V gene's germline CDR1 is MNHEY and CDR2 SVGEGT. CDR3 length: 14 amino acids. Deletions cut 4 bases from V and 9 bases from J, with 16 bases between. CDR3 in DNA: TGTGCCAGCAGTTTGATGGGAGGCCCTTTTGAGCAGTTCTTC. Its protein is CASSLMGGPFEQFF.

This clonotype has just a few counts. The chain joins TRBV12-3 or TRBV12-4 to TRBJ2-1; the D gene is possibly TRBD1 (5 bases). This CDR3 comprises 14 residues. Deletions cut 2 bases from V and 7 bases from J, with 12 bases between. The CDR3 region is CASSLYSGLNEQFF. The DNA for the CDR3 is TGTGCCAGCAGTTTATACTCAGGGCTTAATGAGCAGTTCTTC.

This clonotype was counted between two and nine times. The chain uses TRBV20-1 and TRBJ2-3; D not certain. Germline V gives CDR1 DFQATT, CDR2 SNEGSKA (reference sequence). This CDR3 is 15 amino acids long. Trimming shortened V by 0 bases and J by 4 bases, and 14 bases separated the two germline ends. The CDR3, as DNA: TGCAGTGCTAGAGATCTAGTCGGGCCCCCAGATACGCAGTATTTT. Translating it yields CSARDLVGPPDTQYF.

This clonotype was recorded a few times. The chain combines TRBV29-1 with TRBJ2-7; D is possibly TRBD1 or TRBD2 (5 bases each). CDR1 is SQVTM, CDR2 ANQGSEA, per germline. This CDR3 is 13 amino acids long. Trimming left V 5 bases short and J 4 bases short, with 15 bases between. The CDR3 spells CSVLIGAGYEQYF. In DNA form, the CDR3 reads TGCAGCGTTCTCATCGGGGCCGGTTACGAGCAGTACTTC.

The chain is built from TRBV6-5 and TRBJ2-1; 12 bases match TRBD2. The CDR3 is made up of 17 amino acids. V dropped 5 bases and J dropped 9; count of bases not matched to a gene: 14. CDR1 is MNHEY and CDR2 is SVGAGI in the germline V gene. The CDR3 bases are TGTGCCAGCAGTCCTCGGATGCTAGCGGGAGGGTCGGGTGAGCAGTTCTTC. It codes for CASSPRMLAGGSGEQFF.

The chain carries TRBV7-2 and TRBJ2-5; D is uncertain. The CDR3 contains 16 residues. Germline V lookup: CDR1 SGHTA, CDR2 FQGNSA. Trimming pared 0 bases from V and 2 bases from J, leaving 13 bases between. CDR3 in DNA: TGTGCCAGCAGCTTAGCAGTGGCCGCTAGTCAAGAGACCCAGTACTTC. This translates into CASSLAVAASQETQYF.

The chain uses TRBV28 and TRBJ2-7; 7 nucleotides line up with TRBD1. This CDR3 is built from 19 residues. The trim removed 10 bases at V and 4 bases at J, leaving 28 bases unmatched. CDR1 and CDR2 (germline): MDHEN, SYDVKM. The CDR3 DNA follows: TGTGCCACTGAGGGGGCTTTCACCCCGTCGGGCCAGGAGACATACGAGCAGTACTTC. The encoded protein is CATEGAFTPSGQETYEQYF.

The chain carries TRBV3-1 and TRBJ1-1; 7 nucleotides match TRBD1. The V and J ends lost 3 bases and 9 bases, in that order; junction bases with no gene match: 4. CDR1 LGHDT and CDR2 YNNKEL come from the germline V gene (reference sequence). This CDR3 is 12 amino acids long. CDR3 amino acids: CASSQDRTKAFF. In DNA form, the CDR3 reads TGTGCCAGCAGCCAGGACAGGACCAAAGCTTTCTTT.

The genes are TRBV19 and TRBJ1-1; weak D call: TRBD1 (5 bases). This CDR3 has 14 amino acids. Germline V gene data show CDR1 as LNHDA and CDR2 as SQIVND (reference sequence). V was clipped by 3 bases and J by 6 bases, with 14 bases between them. The chain's CDR3 is CASSIFGGGSEAFF. Here the CDR3 DNA reads TGTGCCAGTAGTATTTTCGGGGGAGGATCTGAAGCTTTCTTT.

The rearrangement joins TRBV18 to TRBJ2-2; D remains ambiguous. The germline V and J ends were trimmed by 1 base and 3 bases, with 3 bases remaining between them. This CDR3 is built from 13 residues. Germline loops: CDR1 KGHSH, CDR2 LQKENI. CDR3 region: CASSPLDTGELFF. CDR3 sequence (DNA): TGTGCCAGCTCACCACTCGACACCGGGGAGCTGTTTTTT.